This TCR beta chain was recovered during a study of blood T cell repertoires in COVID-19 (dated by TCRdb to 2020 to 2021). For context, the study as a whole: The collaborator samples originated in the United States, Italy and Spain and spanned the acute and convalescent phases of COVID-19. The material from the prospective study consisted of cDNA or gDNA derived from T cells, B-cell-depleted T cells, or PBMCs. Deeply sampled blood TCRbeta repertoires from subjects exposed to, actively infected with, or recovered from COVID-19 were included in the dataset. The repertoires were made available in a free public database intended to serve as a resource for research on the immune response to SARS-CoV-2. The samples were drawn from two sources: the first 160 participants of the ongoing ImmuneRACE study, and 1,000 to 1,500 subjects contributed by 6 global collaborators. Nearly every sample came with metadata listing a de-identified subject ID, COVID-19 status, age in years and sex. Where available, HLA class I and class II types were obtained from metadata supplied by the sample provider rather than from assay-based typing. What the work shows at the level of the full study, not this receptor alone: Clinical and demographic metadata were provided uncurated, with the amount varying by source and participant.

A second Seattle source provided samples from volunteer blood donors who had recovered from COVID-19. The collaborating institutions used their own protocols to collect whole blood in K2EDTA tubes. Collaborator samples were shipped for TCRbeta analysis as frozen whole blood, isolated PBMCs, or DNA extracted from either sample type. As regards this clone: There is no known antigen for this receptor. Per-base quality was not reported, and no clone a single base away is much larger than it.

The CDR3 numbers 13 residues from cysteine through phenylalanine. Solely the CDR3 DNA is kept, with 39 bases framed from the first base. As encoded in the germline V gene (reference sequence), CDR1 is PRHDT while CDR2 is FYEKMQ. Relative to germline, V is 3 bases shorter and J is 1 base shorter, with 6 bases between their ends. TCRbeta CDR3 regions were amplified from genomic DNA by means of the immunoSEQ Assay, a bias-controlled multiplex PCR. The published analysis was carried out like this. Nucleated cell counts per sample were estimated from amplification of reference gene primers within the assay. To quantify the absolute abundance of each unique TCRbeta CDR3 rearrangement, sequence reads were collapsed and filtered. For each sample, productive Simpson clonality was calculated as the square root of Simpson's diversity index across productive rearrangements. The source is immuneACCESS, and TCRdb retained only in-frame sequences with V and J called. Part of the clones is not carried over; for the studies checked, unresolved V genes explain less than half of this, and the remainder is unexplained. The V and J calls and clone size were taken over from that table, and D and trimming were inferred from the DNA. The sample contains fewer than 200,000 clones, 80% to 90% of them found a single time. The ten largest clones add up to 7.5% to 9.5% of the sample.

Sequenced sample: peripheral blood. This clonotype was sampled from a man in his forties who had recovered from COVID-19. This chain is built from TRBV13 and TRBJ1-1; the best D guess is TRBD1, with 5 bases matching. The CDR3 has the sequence CASSLGGNTEAFF. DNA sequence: TGTGCCAGCAGCTTGGGGGGGAACACTGAAGCTTTCTTT.